This TCR beta chain was identified in a study of blood T cell repertoires in COVID-19. Across the whole study: Acute-phase and convalescent COVID-19 samples originated in the United States, Italy and Spain. T cells, B-cell-depleted T cells, or PBMCs supplied cDNA or gDNA.

Germline-derived CDR1 and CDR2 are MDHEN and SYDVKM. V lost 6 bases, J lost 0 bases, and 13 bases stayed unmatched. The CDR3 totals 19 residues. In the authors' methods: Amplification with reference gene primers provided the estimates of nucleated cell counts. Method: immunoSEQ multiplex PCR; TCRdb's copy keeps in-frame clones and lacks some. V and J calls and clone size are as listed in that table; D and trimming were resolved from the DNA. This table holds about 30,000 clones, approximately 85% found once. The sample taken for sequencing was peripheral blood. The clonotype was recovered from a man older than 75 with active COVID-19. The chain carries TRBV28 and TRBJ2-3; 12 bases fit TRBD2. The DNA for the CDR3 is TGTGCCAGCAGCCCCCTCCCACTAGCGGGGGGAGCTAGCACAGATACGCAGTATTTT. It translates to CASSPLPLAGGASTDTQYF.